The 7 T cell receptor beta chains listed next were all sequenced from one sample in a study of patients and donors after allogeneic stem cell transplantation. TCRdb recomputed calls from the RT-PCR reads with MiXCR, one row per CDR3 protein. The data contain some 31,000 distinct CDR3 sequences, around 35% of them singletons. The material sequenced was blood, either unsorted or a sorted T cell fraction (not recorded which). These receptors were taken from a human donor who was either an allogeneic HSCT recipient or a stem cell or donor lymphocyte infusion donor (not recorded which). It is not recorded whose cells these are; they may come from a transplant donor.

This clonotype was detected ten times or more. The CDR3 DNA follows: TGTGCCAGCAGTTTAGCGGTGGAGGCCCAGCATTTT. Protein: CASSLAVEAQHF. The chain joins TRBV12-3 or TRBV12-4 to TRBJ1-5; D not resolved. The CDR3 totals 12 residues. V lost 0 bases and J lost 11, with 8 bases in between.

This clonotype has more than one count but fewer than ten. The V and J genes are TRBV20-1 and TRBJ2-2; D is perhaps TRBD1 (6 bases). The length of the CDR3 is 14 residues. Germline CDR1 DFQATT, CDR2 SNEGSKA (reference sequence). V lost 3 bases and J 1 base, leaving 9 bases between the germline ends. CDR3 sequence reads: CSARDRLNTGELFF. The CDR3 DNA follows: TGCAGTGCTAGGGACAGACTGAACACCGGGGAGCTGTTTTTT.

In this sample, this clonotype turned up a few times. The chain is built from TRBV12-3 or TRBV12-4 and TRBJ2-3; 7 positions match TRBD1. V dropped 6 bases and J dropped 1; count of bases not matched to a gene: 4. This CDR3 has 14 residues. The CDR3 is CASRQTGGTDTQYF. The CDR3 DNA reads TGTGCCAGCAGGCAAACAGGGGGCACAGATACGCAGTATTTT.

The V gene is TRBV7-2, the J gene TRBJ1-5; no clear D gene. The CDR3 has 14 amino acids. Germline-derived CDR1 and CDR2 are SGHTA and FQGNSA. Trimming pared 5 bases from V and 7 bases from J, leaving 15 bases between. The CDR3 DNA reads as TGTGCCAGCAGCCTAAGGTGGGGAGGACAGCCCCAGCATTTT. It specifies CASSLRWGGQPQHF.

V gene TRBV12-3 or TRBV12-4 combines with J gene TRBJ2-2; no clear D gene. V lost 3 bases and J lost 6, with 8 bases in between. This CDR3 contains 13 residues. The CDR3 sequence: CASSFRGSGELFF. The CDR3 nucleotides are TGTGCCAGCAGTTTTCGAGGCTCCGGGGAGCTGTTTTTT.

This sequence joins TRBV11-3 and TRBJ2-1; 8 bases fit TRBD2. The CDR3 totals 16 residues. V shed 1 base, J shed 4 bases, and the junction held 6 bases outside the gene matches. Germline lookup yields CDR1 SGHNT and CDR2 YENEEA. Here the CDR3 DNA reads TGTGCCAGCAGCTTAGGGGGGAGCGGGAGTTACAATGAGCAGTTCTTC. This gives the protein CASSLGGSGSYNEQFF.

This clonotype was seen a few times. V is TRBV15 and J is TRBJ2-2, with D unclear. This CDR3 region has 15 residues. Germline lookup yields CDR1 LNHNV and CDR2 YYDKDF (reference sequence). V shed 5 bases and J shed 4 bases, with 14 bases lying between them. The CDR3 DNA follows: TGTGCCACCAGCCGGAGTAAGGGTGGCACCGGGGAGCTGTTTTTT. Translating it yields CATSRSKGGTGELFF.